Described below is a single TCR beta chain sequence and its context. The target antigen is unknown. This record comes from a study of cytomegalovirus exposure and HLA in healthy donors. The wider study: Among fewer than 500 genotyped donors, more than 65% fell in the Caucasian-associated ancestry cluster.

Findings and caveats of the study: An analysis was carried out at a later point. It showed that HLA-associated TCR beta chains were more clonally expanded than equally common non-associated chains.

Trimming took 4 bases from V and 1 from J; bases not matched to a gene: 12. The CDR3 spans 19 residues. Germline CDR1 and CDR2: SGHRS and YFSETQ. The PCR had 60 Vbeta and 13 Jbeta primers. As originally analysed: The count from a later analysis was 70 million to 85 million unique TCR beta chains, about 10 million of them shared. Sequencing was performed with immunoSEQ multiplex PCR; in TCRdb, only in-frame clones are kept and a portion is missing. V and J calls and clone size are those listed in that table; D and trimming were worked out from the DNA. The data contain some 120,000 clones, 50% to 65% of them singletons.

The specimen sequenced was PBMCs. This chain joins TRBV5-1 and TRBJ2-7, with 15 bases lining up with TRBD2. The clonotype originates from a woman between 40 and 55 years old in good health and CMV-seropositive. The CDR3 spells CASSEQRTSGRGASYEQYF. In nucleotides, the CDR3 is TGCGCCAGCAGCGAACAACGGACTAGCGGGAGGGGGGCTTCCTACGAGCAGTACTTC.